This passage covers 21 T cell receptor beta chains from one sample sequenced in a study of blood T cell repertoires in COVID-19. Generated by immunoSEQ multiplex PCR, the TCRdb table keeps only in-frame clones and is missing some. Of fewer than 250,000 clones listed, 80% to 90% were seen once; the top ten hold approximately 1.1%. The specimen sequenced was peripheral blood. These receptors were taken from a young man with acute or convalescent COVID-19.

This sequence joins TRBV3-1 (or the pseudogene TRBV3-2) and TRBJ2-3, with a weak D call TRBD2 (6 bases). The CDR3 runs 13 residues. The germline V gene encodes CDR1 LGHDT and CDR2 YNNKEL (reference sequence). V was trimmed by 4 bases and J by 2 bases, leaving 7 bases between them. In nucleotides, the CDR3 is TGTGCCAGCAGCCGGGGGGACACAGATACGCAGTATTTT. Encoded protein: CASSRGDTDTQYF.

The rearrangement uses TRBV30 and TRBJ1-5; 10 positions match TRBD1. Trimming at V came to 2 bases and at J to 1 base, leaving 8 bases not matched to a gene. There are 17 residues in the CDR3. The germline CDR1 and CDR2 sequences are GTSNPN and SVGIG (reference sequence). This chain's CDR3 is CAWSSARTGGSNQPQHF. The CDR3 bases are TGTGCCTGGAGTTCTGCACGGACAGGGGGGAGCAATCAGCCCCAGCATTTT.

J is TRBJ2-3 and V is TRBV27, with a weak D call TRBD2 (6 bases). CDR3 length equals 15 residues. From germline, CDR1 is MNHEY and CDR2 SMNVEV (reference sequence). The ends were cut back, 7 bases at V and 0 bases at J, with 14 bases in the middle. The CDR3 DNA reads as TGTGCCAGCATGCGGAAGGCGGGGAGCACAGATACGCAGTATTTT. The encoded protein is CASMRKAGSTDTQYF.

The CDR3 region is CASSDYRENIQYF. The DNA for the CDR3 is TGTGCCAGCAGTGACTACCGGGAAAACATTCAGTACTTC. V is TRBV12-3 or TRBV12-4 and J is TRBJ2-4; D possibly corresponds to TRBD2 (5 bases). The CDR3 consists of 13 residues. The V end lost 5 bases, the J end lost 5 bases, and 10 bases lay between the germline ends.

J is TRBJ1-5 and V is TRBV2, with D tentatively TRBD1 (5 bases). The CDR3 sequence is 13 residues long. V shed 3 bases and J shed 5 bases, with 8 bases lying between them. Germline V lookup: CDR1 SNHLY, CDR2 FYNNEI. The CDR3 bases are TGTGCCAGCAGTGAGCAGGGCTATCAGCCCCAGCATTTT. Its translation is CASSEQGYQPQHF.

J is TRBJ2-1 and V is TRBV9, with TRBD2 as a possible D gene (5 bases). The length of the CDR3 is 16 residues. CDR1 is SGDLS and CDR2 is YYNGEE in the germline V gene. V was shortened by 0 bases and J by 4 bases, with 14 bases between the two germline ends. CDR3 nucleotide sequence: TGTGCCAGCAGCGTAGCGGGCTTAGCGCGTTACAATGAGCAGTTCTTC. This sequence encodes CASSVAGLARYNEQFF. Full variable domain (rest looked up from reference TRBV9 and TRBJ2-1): DSGVTQTPKHLITATGQRVTLRCSPRSGDLSVYWYQQSLDQGLQFLIQYYNGEERAKGNILERFSAQQFPDLHSELNLSSLELGDSALYFCASSVAGLARYNEQFFGPGTRLTVL.

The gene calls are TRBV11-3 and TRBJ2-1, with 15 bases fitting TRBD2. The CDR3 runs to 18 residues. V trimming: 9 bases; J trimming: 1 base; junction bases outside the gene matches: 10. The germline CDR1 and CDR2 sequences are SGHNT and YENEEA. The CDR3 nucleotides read TGTGCCAGGAAAAGGGGACTAGCGGGAGGACTTTCCTACAATGAGCAGTTCTTC. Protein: CARKRGLAGGLSYNEQFF.

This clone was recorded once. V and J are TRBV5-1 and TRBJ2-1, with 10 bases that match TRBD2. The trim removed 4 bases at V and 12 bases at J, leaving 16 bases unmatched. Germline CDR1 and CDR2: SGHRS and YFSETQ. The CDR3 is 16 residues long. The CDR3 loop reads CASSPDRLAGELPQFF. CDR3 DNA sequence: TGCGCCAGCAGCCCCGACAGACTAGCGGGTGAACTTCCGCAGTTCTTC.

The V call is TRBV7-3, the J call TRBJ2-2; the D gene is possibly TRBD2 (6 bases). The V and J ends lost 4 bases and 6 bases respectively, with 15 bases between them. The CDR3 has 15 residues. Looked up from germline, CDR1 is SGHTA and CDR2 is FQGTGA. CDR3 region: CASSSKAGRPGELFF. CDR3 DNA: TGTGCCAGCAGCTCTAAAGCAGGGAGGCCCGGGGAGCTGTTTTTT.

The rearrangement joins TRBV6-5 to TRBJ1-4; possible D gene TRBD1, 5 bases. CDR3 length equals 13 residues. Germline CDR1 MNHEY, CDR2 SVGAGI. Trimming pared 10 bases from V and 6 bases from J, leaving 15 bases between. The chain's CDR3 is CATQAGAYEKLFF. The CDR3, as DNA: TGTGCCACTCAAGCTGGGGCCTATGAAAAACTGTTTTTT.

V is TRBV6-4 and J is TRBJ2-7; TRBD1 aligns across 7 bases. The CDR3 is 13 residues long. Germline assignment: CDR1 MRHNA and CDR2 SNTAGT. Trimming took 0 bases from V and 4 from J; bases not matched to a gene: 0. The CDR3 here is CASSDSRGYEQYF. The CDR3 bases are TGTGCCAGCAGTGACTCCAGGGGGTACGAGCAGTACTTC.

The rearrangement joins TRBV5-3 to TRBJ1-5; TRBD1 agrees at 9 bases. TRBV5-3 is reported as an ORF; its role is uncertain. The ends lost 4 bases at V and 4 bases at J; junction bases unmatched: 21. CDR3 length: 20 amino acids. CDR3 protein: CARSPTGGQGAAGINQPQHF. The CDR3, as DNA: TGTGCCAGAAGCCCGACGGGGGGACAGGGCGCCGCGGGCATAAATCAGCCCCAGCATTTT.

CDR3 residues: CSARVNYGYTF. The CDR3 DNA is TGCAGTGCTAGAGTAAACTATGGCTACACCTTC. The V and J genes are TRBV20-1 and TRBJ1-2; D is unclear. CDR1 and CDR2 from the germline V gene are DFQATT and SNEGSKA (reference sequence). The CDR3 runs to 11 residues. V was shortened by 1 base and J by 2 bases, with 2 bases between the two germline ends.

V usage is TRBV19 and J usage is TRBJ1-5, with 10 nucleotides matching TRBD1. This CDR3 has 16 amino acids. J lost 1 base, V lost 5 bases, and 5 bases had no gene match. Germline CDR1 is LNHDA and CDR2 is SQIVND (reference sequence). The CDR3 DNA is TGTGCCAGTAGTCCCAAGGACAGGGGGAGCAATCAGCCCCAGCATTTT. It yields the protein CASSPKDRGSNQPQHF.

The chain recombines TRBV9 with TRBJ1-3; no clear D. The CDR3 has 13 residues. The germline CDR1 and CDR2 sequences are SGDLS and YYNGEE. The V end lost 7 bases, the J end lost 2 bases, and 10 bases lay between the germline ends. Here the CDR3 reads CASARFAGNTIYF. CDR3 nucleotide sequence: TGTGCCAGCGCACGGTTTGCTGGAAACACCATATATTTT.

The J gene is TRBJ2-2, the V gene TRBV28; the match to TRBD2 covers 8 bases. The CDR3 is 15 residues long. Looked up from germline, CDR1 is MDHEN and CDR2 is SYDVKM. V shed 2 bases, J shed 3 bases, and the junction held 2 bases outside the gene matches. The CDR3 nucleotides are TGTGCCAGCAGTTTACTGCGGGGGGACACCGGGGAGCTGTTTTTT. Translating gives CASSLLRGDTGELFF.

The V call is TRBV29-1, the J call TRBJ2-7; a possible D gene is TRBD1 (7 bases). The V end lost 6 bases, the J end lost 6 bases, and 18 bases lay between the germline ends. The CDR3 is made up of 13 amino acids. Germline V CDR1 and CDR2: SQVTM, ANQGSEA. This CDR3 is CSVGRQGGSEQYF. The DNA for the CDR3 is TGCAGCGTGGGAAGACAGGGAGGCTCCGAGCAGTACTTC.

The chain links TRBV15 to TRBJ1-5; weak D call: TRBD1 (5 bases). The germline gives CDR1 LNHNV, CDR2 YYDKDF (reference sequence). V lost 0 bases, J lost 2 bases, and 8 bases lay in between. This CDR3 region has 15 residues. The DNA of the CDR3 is TGTGCCACCAGCAGAGACAGGGAGGGCAATCAGCCCCAGCATTTT. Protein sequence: CATSRDREGNQPQHF.

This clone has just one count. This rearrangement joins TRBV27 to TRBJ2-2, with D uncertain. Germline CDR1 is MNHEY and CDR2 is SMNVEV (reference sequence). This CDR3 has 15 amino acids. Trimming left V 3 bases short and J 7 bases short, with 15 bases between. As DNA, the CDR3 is TGTGCCAGCAGTTTTAACTGGGCCTCCCGCGGGGAGCTGTTTTTT. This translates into CASSFNWASRGELFF.

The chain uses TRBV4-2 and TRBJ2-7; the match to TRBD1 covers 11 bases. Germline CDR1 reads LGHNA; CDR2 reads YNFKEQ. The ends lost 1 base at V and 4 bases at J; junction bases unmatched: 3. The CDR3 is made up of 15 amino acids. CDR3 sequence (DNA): TGTGCCAGCAGCCAAGGCGGGACAGGGGGTTACGAGCAGTACTTC. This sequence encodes CASSQGGTGGYEQYF.

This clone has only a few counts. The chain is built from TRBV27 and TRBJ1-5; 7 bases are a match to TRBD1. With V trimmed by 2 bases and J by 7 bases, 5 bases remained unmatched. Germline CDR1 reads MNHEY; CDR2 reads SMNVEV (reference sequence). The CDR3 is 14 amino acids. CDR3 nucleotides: TGTGCCAGCAGTTTAAAGGGGGCAGGGCAGCCCCAGCATTTT. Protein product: CASSLKGAGQPQHF.